Listed below are T cell receptor beta chains from one sample, sequenced in a study of blood T cell repertoires in COVID-19. Data came from immunoSEQ multiplex PCR; TCRdb stores just in-frame clones and leaves some out. This sample has approximately 200,000 clones, with 80% to 90% found just once. The sequencing input was peripheral blood. These receptors came from a woman aged 45-65 years with acute or convalescent COVID-19. Each CDR3 is given with its conserved first and last residue. Each record gives: clone size, J gene, D gene, V gene, CDR3 DNA, CDR3 protein. D genes are given only for firm matches. Rows give clone size only sometimes, using once, few, many, or a class for an expanded clone.

NA | TRBJ2-5 | TRBD2 | TRBV6-5 | TGTGCCAGCAGTTACGGGCGGGAGGTGGGATGGTACTTC | CASSYGREVGWYF
NA | TRBJ2-2 | TRBD1 | TRBV11-3 | TGTGCCAGCAGCTTAGGACAGGGTTCCGGGGAGCTGTTTTTT | CASSLGQGSGELFF
NA | TRBJ1-2 | NA | TRBV9 | TGTGCCAGCAGCGTAGATTCTAAAAGAAGCTACACCTTC | CASSVDSKRSYTF
NA | TRBJ2-7 | NA | TRBV11-3 | TGTGCCAGCAGCTTTTGGGACTCACCGTACGAGCAGTACTTC | CASSFWDSPYEQYF
NA | TRBJ2-3 | NA | TRBV20-1 | TGCAGTGCTAGTACCCCAACTAGGACTACAGATACGCAGTATTTT | CSASTPTRTTDTQYF
NA | TRBJ2-7 | TRBD2 | TRBV18 | TGTGCCAGCTCACCAGTGCGGGGGGGCCGGGACGAGCAGTACTTC | CASSPVRGGRDEQYF
NA | TRBJ1-1 | NA | TRBV9 | TGTGCCAGCAGCGAGAGCCCGGGGTCGGACACTGAAGCTTTCTTT | CASSESPGSDTEAFF
NA | TRBJ2-3 | TRBD1 | TRBV27 | TGTGCCAGCAGCCCCCGGGACAGGGGGCTTCGTACGCAGTATTTT | CASSPRDRGLRTQYF
NA | TRBJ2-7 | NA | TRBV13 | TGTGCCAGCAGCCTACGGGACAAGCCCTACGAGCAGTACTTC | CASSLRDKPYEQYF
NA | TRBJ1-3 | NA | TRBV10-2 | TGCGCCAGCAGTGAGTCGAACAGGGCTGGAAACACCATATATTTT | CASSESNRAGNTIYF
few | TRBJ2-1 | TRBD1 | TRBV10-3 | TGTGCCATCAGTGACCCGGGACAGGGAAAGAATGAGCAGTTCTTC | CAISDPGQGKNEQFF
NA | TRBJ2-4 | TRBD2 | TRBV24-1 | TGTGCCACCAGTGATTCGGGACTAGCGGGGGGGAACATTCAGTACTTC | CATSDSGLAGGNIQYF
NA | TRBJ1-1 | NA | TRBV7-6 | TGTGCCAGCAGCTTTGGCAGTGAAGCTTTCTTT | CASSFGSEAFF
NA | TRBJ2-3 | TRBD2 | TRBV7-9 | TGTGCCAGCACCCTTTCGGGAGGGAGCACAGATACGCAGTATTTT | CASTLSGGSTDTQYF
NA | TRBJ1-2 | NA | TRBV6-5 | TGTGCCAGCAGACCCGGGGGAGCAAACTATGGCTACACCTTC | CASRPGGANYGYTF
NA | TRBJ2-3 | TRBD2 | TRBV4-2 | TGTGCCAGCAGCCAAGTCCAGCGGGGGGGCCGGGGCACAGATACGCAGTATTTT | CASSQVQRGGRGTDTQYF
NA | TRBJ1-1 | TRBD1 | TRBV7-2 | TGTGCCAGCAGCACAGGGGGCCCAGGCACTGAAGCTTTCTTT | CASSTGGPGTEAFF
NA | TRBJ1-1 | NA | TRBV6-5 | TGTGCCAGCAGTTACTCTAATGCGAGAACTGAAGCTTTCTTT | CASSYSNARTEAFF
NA | TRBJ1-5 | TRBD1 | TRBV7-9 | TGTGCCAGCAGCTTAATGCTACAGGGGGGGGTGCCCCAGCATTTT | CASSLMLQGGVPQHF
NA | TRBJ2-5 | TRBD2 | TRBV4-3 | TGCGCCAGCAGCCAAGACCACGGGCTAGCGGGGGGGCGAGAGACCCAGTACTTC | CASSQDHGLAGGRETQYF
NA | TRBJ1-2 | TRBD1 | TRBV19 | TGTGCCAGTAGTGTAGGACAGGGGAATTTCTATGGCTACACCTTC | CASSVGQGNFYGYTF
NA | TRBJ1-2 | NA | TRBV7-2 | TGTGCCAGCAGCAGAGGCATTCCGAGGGGCTACACCTTC | CASSRGIPRGYTF
NA | TRBJ2-7 | TRBD2 | TRBV4-3 | TGCGCCAGCAGCCAAGGACTAGCGGGAGGGTATGAGCAGTACTTC | CASSQGLAGGYEQYF
NA | TRBJ2-1 | NA | TRBV18 | TGTGCCAGCTCACCAAAATCTCTGGACAGATCATACAATGAGCAGTTCTTC | CASSPKSLDRSYNEQFF
NA | TRBJ1-2 | NA | TRBV5-5 | TGTGCCAGCAGCTTGGCCGCTAACTATGGCTACACCTTC | CASSLAANYGYTF
NA | TRBJ2-1 | NA | TRBV24-1 | TGTGCCATCACAGATTCACAGGGTTACAATGAGCAGTTCTTC | CAITDSQGYNEQFF
NA | TRBJ1-3 | TRBD1 | TRBV7-2 | TGTGCCAGCAGCCCTGAGGGACAGCTCTCTGGAAACACCATATATTTT | CASSPEGQLSGNTIYF
NA | TRBJ1-3 | NA | TRBV6-6 | TGTGCCAGCACCAACAGAGTCTCTGGAAACACCATATATTTT | CASTNRVSGNTIYF
NA | TRBJ2-7 | NA | TRBV2 | TGTGCCAGCGCAGACAGATTCTACGAGCAGTACTTC | CASADRFYEQYF
many | TRBJ2-2 | NA | TRBV5-6 | TGTGCCAGCAGCTTTGACAGGTCCACCGGGGAGCTGTTTTTT | CASSFDRSTGELFF
NA | TRBJ2-1 | TRBD1 | TRBV20-1 | TGCAGTGCGAGTTCGGGACAGATCAATGAGCAGTTCTTC | CSASSGQINEQFF
once | TRBJ1-3 | NA | TRBV4-2 | TGTGCCAGCAGCCAAGAAAACAGTCTCTTTTATTTT | CASSQENSLFYF
NA | TRBJ2-1 | TRBD2 | TRBV2 | TGTGCCAGCAGTCCGCGGGGGGGCAGGGGCAATGAGCAGTTCTTC | CASSPRGGRGNEQFF
NA | TRBJ2-1 | NA | TRBV4-1 | TGCGCCAGCAGCCAGGGACTTTACAATGAGCAGTTCTTC | CASSQGLYNEQFF
NA | TRBJ2-1 | NA | TRBV10-1 | TGCGCCAGCAGTACCGGGGACACCTACAATGAGCAGTTCTTC | CASSTGDTYNEQFF
NA | TRBJ2-5 | TRBD2 | TRBV7-3 | TGTGCCAGCAGCTTAACGATTGAGCGGGGCCACCAAGAGACCCAGTACTTC | CASSLTIERGHQETQYF
NA | TRBJ2-1 | TRBD2 | TRBV12-3/TRBV12-4 | TGTGCCAGCAGTTTAGCTCCGGCGGGAGGGCAGTTCTTC | CASSLAPAGGQFF
few | TRBJ1-3 | NA | TRBV5-6 | TGTGCCAGCAGCTACGGGTCTGGAAACACCATATATTTT | CASSYGSGNTIYF
few | TRBJ2-7 | NA | TRBV18 | TGTGCCAGCTCACCACCAGGAGCGGTCTACGAGCAGTACTTC | CASSPPGAVYEQYF
NA | TRBJ2-7 | NA | TRBV4-3 | TGCGCCAGCAGCCAAGGTAGGGGCCGGTACGAGCAGTACTTC | CASSQGRGRYEQYF
NA | TRBJ2-2 | TRBD2 | TRBV29-1 | TGCAGCGTTGCACTAGCGTCCGGGGAGCTGTTTTTT | CSVALASGELFF
NA | TRBJ2-1 | TRBD2 | TRBV12-3/TRBV12-4 | TGTGCCAGCAGTGCACCACTAGCGACTCGGCAGTTCTTC | CASSAPLATRQFF
NA | TRBJ1-1 | NA | TRBV9 | TGTGCCAGCAGCGTAGTCCGGGGAGAGAACACTGAAGCTTTCTTT | CASSVVRGENTEAFF
NA | TRBJ2-1 | TRBD2 | TRBV24-1 | TGTGCCACCAGTGATTTCCGGGGGGGCCGAAATGAGCAGTTCTTC | CATSDFRGGRNEQFF
NA | TRBJ2-7 | TRBD2 | TRBV9 | TGTGCCAGCGGACGGGGAGGGGTCGAGCAGTACTTC | CASGRGGVEQYF
NA | TRBJ2-3 | NA | TRBV7-2 | TGTGCCAGCAGCTTATCTTACTCAGATACGCAGTATTTT | CASSLSYSDTQYF
NA | TRBJ2-7 | NA | TRBV29-1 | TGCAGCGTTGGTCAGGGTGTCTACGAGCAGTACTTC | CSVGQGVYEQYF
NA | TRBJ1-1 | NA | TRBV6-5 | TGTGCCAGCGGGAGAGAGGCGACGTCTGAAGCTTTCTTT | CASGREATSEAFF
NA | TRBJ2-7 | TRBD1 | TRBV5-5 | TGTGCCAGCAGCGCAGGACAGGGAGTGAGCTACGAGCAGTACTTC | CASSAGQGVSYEQYF
few | TRBJ2-3 | TRBD2 | TRBV24-1 | TGTGCCACAGGACTAGGGAGCACAGATACGCAGTATTTT | CATGLGSTDTQYF
NA | TRBJ2-3 | TRBD2 | TRBV9 | TGTGCCAGCAGCGACACCGGGACTAGCGTCACAGATACGCAGTATTTT | CASSDTGTSVTDTQYF
NA | TRBJ2-1 | TRBD2 | TRBV11-2 | TGTGCCAGCAGCACGATGCTAGCGGGAGACCGGTTCTTC | CASSTMLAGDRFF
NA | TRBJ1-2 | TRBD1 | TRBV30 | TGTGCCTGGAGTGGGGACAGAGCTAACTATGGCTACACCTTC | CAWSGDRANYGYTF
NA | TRBJ2-3 | TRBD2 | TRBV2 | TGTGCCAGCAGTGACACGGGAGGGAGCACAGATACGCAGTATTTT | CASSDTGGSTDTQYF
NA | TRBJ2-7 | TRBD1 | TRBV30 | TGTGCCTCACAGGGGGGCTACGAGCAGTACTTC | CASQGGYEQYF
NA | TRBJ2-7 | TRBD2 | TRBV6-6 | TGTGCCAGCAGTCGACTTACTAGCGGGAGATCCTACGAGCAGTACTTC | CASSRLTSGRSYEQYF
NA | TRBJ1-6 | NA | TRBV5-4 | TGTGCCAGCAGCCGAGACTCCTATAATTCACCCCTCCACTTT | CASSRDSYNSPLHF
NA | TRBJ1-1 | NA | TRBV12-3/TRBV12-4 | TGTGCCAGCAGTTGGGCGAACACTGAAGCTTTCTTT | CASSWANTEAFF
NA | TRBJ2-1 | TRBD2 | TRBV7-3 | TGTGCCAGCAGCTTTGAGGGGACTAGCGGGGGGAATGAGCAGTTCTTC | CASSFEGTSGGNEQFF
NA | TRBJ2-7 | TRBD1 | TRBV29-1 | TGCAGCGCACAAGGGACAGGGTCATCTATGTGGTACGAGCAGTACTTC | CSAQGTGSSMWYEQYF